The 10 T cell receptor beta chains presented below share a single source sample, sequenced in a study of T cell responses to AZD1222 COVID-19 vaccine (dated by TCRdb to 2020 to 2022). This specimen's time point label, interpreted: baseline before first vaccination. The library relied on the immunoSEQ multiplex PCR assay. The source is immuneACCESS, and TCRdb retained only in-frame sequences with V and J called. Part of the clones is not carried over; for the studies checked, unresolved V genes explain less than half of this, and the remainder is unexplained. Here the sample has 98,000 or so clones; more than 70% occur a single time. Of the sample, roughly 3% is held by the ten largest clones. Sequences were derived from peripheral blood, sampled on day 0 of AZD1222 vaccination. All receptors derive from an adult in good health.

This clone was recorded only once. This chain links TRBV7-9 with TRBJ1-4; D possibly corresponds to TRBD1 (6 bases). The V end was cut by 5 bases, the J end by 4 bases, with 11 bases between. The germline gives CDR1 SEHNR, CDR2 FQNEAQ (reference sequence). This CDR3 is 14 amino acids long. Written as DNA, the CDR3 is TGTGCCAGCAGCCCGGACAGCAATAATGAAAAACTGTTTTTT. Translation gives CASSPDSNNEKLFF.

This rearrangement joins TRBV6-6 to TRBJ1-2; no clear D gene. V lost 8 bases to trimming and J lost 4 bases, with 17 bases between them. CDR3 length: 14 amino acids. Germline CDR1 reads MNHNY; CDR2 reads SVGAGI (reference sequence). The CDR3, as DNA: TGTGCCAGCCTAGCTGCAGGAAACGGCTATGGCTACACCTTC. It is translated as CASLAAGNGYGYTF.

The V gene is TRBV24-1, the J gene TRBJ2-3; D uncertain. This CDR3 has 13 residues. Trimming removed 4 bases at V and 7 bases at J, with 11 bases between. The germline V gene has CDR1 KGHDR and CDR2 SFDVKD. This chain's CDR3 is CATSDRISNTQYF. CDR3 sequence (DNA): TGTGCCACCAGTGACCGCATCTCAAATACGCAGTATTTT.

The J gene is TRBJ1-3, the V gene TRBV6-5; perhaps TRBD1 as D (5 bases). Germline lookup yields CDR1 MNHEY and CDR2 SVGAGI. Trimming removed 4 bases from V and 0 bases from J, with 13 bases in between. This CDR3 has 16 residues. The CDR3 bases are TGTGCCAGCAGTTCCCCCGGGGGGAGCTCTGGAAACACCATATATTTT. Its protein is CASSSPGGSSGNTIYF.

The V call is TRBV5-1, the J call TRBJ2-7; 9 bases map to TRBD1. Germline V CDR1 and CDR2: SGHRS, YFSETQ. Unmatched junction bases numbered 10, after V lost 1 base and J lost 5 bases. The CDR3 consists of 16 residues. As DNA, the CDR3 is TGCGCCAGCAGCTTGATGGGACAGGGATGGACCCACGAGCAGTACTTC. It codes for CASSLMGQGWTHEQYF.

This clone was seen more than once but under ten times. The chain couples TRBV5-4 to TRBJ2-7; weak D call: TRBD2 (5 bases). V lost 1 base to trimming and J lost 6 bases, with 20 bases between them. CDR1 and CDR2 from the germline V gene are SGHNT and YYREEE (reference sequence). This CDR3 region has 16 residues. DNA of the CDR3: TGTGCCAGCAGCTTGTCTTGGGCGACGGGAAATGGCGAGCAGTACTTC. Encoded protein: CASSLSWATGNGEQYF.

The chain carries TRBV2 and TRBJ1-5; D might be TRBD1 (6 bases). Trimming stripped 6 bases from V and 5 bases from J, with 11 bases between. The CDR3 runs 13 residues. Germline loops: CDR1 SNHLY, CDR2 FYNNEI. CDR3 nucleotides: TGTGCCAGCAGGGGGGAGGGGGATCAGCCCCAGCATTTT. This codes for CASRGEGDQPQHF.

The chain's CDR3 is CASSPPSGDNSPLHF. For the CDR3, the DNA is TGTGCCAGCAGCCCTCCGTCAGGGGATAATTCACCCCTCCACTTT. The rearrangement uses TRBV7-9 and TRBJ1-6, with D perhaps matching TRBD1 (6 bases). The CDR3 totals 15 residues. The V end was cut by 5 bases, the J end by 5 bases, with 13 bases between. CDR1 SEHNR and CDR2 FQNEAQ come from the germline V gene (reference sequence). The whole variable domain, remainder taken from reference TRBV7-9 and TRBJ1-6, is DTGVSQNPRHKITKRGQNVTFRCDPISEHNRLYWYRQTLGQGPEFLTYFQNEAQLEKSRLLSDRFSAERPKGSFSTLEIQRTEQGDSAMYLCASSPPSGDNSPLHFGNGTRLTVT.

The rearrangement joins TRBV27 to TRBJ1-1; D unresolved. The V gene's germline CDR1 is MNHEY and CDR2 SMNVEV (reference sequence). The ends were cut back, 2 bases at V and 3 bases at J, with 7 bases in the middle. The CDR3 sequence is 13 residues long. The CDR3 protein is CASSLSRHTEAFF. CDR3 sequence (DNA): TGTGCCAGCAGTTTAAGCAGGCACACTGAAGCTTTCTTT.

CDR3 DNA sequence: TGCAGCGTTGAAATTGCTGGTGGACACTATGGCTACACCTTC. It translates to CSVEIAGGHYGYTF. This chain links TRBV29-1 with TRBJ1-2; no clear D. The CDR3 is 14 amino acids. V lost 2 bases and J lost 3, with 13 bases in between. Germline loops: CDR1 SQVTM, CDR2 ANQGSEA.